These 21 T cell receptor beta chains were sequenced from one sample in a study of blood T cell repertoires in COVID-19. Profiled with immunoSEQ multiplex PCR; TCRdb holds only in-frame clones, not every one. Of under 200,000 clones in the sample, approximately 88% were seen once. Material for sequencing was PBMCs or T cells enriched from blood (not recorded which). The receptor source for this set is a woman between 55 and 75 years old who had recovered from COVID-19.

J is TRBJ2-3 and V is TRBV6-5; TRBD2 might be the D (7 bases). Germline V gene data show CDR1 as MNHEY and CDR2 as SVGAGI. Trimming pared 11 bases from V and 2 bases from J, leaving 17 bases between. The CDR3 spans 14 residues. CDR3 nucleotides: TGTGCCGGTTCTTTCGGGGGGCCCACAGATACGCAGTATTTT. Translating gives CAGSFGGPTDTQYF.

V is TRBV5-1 and J is TRBJ2-1, with TRBD1 as a possible D gene (5 bases). Trimming removed 4 bases from V and 8 bases from J, with 19 bases in between. Germline V gene sequence: CDR1 SGHRS, CDR2 YFSETQ. The CDR3 covers 15 residues. The CDR3, as DNA: TGCGCCAGCAGCCCCGATGGCAGGGTAGGCGATGAGCAGTTCTTC. Protein: CASSPDGRVGDEQFF.

This clone was detected only a few times. The chain links TRBV2 to TRBJ1-4; TRBD1 matches 7 bases. The CDR3 spans 17 residues. Losses at the gene ends were 6 bases for V and 3 bases for J; bases not matched to a gene: 13. Looked up from germline, CDR1 is SNHLY and CDR2 is FYNNEI. The CDR3 reads CASRPQRRGPPNEKLFF. CDR3 DNA sequence: TGTGCCAGCAGGCCCCAGAGGAGGGGGCCCCCTAATGAAAAACTGTTTTTT.

This clone has just one count. The J gene is TRBJ1-1, the V gene TRBV2, with a possible D match to TRBD1 (5 bases). The CDR3 extends over 12 amino acids. Trimming stripped 7 bases from V and 4 bases from J, with 10 bases between. Germline-derived CDR1 and CDR2 are SNHLY and FYNNEI. In DNA, the CDR3 is TGTGCCAGCAATCAGGGATCCACTGAAGCTTTCTTT. Its protein product is CASNQGSTEAFF.

The rearrangement uses TRBV11-3 and TRBJ2-7; 9 bases are shared with TRBD1. Germline V gives CDR1 SGHNT, CDR2 YENEEA. V dropped 4 bases and J dropped 3; count of bases not matched to a gene: 13. The CDR3 covers 17 residues. The CDR3 loop is CASSSNRDRAPIYEQYF. Written as DNA, the CDR3 is TGTGCCAGCAGCTCCAACCGGGACAGGGCGCCCATCTACGAGCAGTACTTC.

The gene calls are TRBV5-4 and TRBJ2-6; maybe TRBD2 (5 bases). The CDR3 consists of 15 residues. V dropped 4 bases and J dropped 2 bases, with 10 bases sitting between them. Germline V gene lookup returns CDR1 SGHNT and CDR2 YYREEE (reference sequence). CDR3 sequence reads: CASSPRGTGANVLTF. The CDR3 nucleotides read TGTGCCAGCAGCCCACGGGGAACTGGGGCCAACGTCCTGACTTTC. Drawing the rest from reference TRBV5-4 and TRBJ2-6, the complete variable domain is ETGVTQSPTHLIKTRGQQVTLRCSSQSGHNTVSWYQQALGQGPQFIFQYYREEENGRGNFPPRFSGLQFPNYSSELNVNALELDDSALYLCASSPRGTGANVLTFGAGSRLTVL.

The rearrangement joins TRBV29-1 to TRBJ2-1; 12 bases are shared with TRBD1. CDR3 length: 14 residues. Germline assignment: CDR1 SQVTM and CDR2 ANQGSEA. V lost 4 bases, J lost 8 bases, and 6 bases stayed unmatched. The CDR3 region is CSVGGTGGFDEQFF. As DNA, the CDR3 is TGCAGCGTTGGAGGGACAGGGGGCTTCGATGAGCAGTTCTTC.

This chain uses TRBV3-1 (or the pseudogene TRBV3-2) with TRBJ1-6; TRBD1 is a possible D gene (5 bases). This CDR3 has 15 amino acids. Germline CDR1 reads LGHDT; CDR2 reads YNNKEL (reference sequence). V was trimmed by 1 base and J by 10 bases, leaving 14 bases between them. The CDR3, as DNA: TGTGCCAGCAGCCAAGTAGGGCAGGGAAGCTCACCCCTCCACTTT. This sequence encodes CASSQVGQGSSPLHF.

V is TRBV30 and J is TRBJ2-3; TRBD1 is a possible D gene (6 bases). The CDR3 totals 13 residues. Per germline, CDR1 GTSNPN and CDR2 SVGIG (reference sequence). The V end was cut by 5 bases, the J end by 0 bases, with 9 bases between. CDR3 residues: CAWGQSSTDTQYF. The CDR3 coding sequence is TGTGCCTGGGGACAGTCTAGCACAGATACGCAGTATTTT.

The chain carries TRBV4-2 and TRBJ2-5, with a possible D match to TRBD1 (7 bases). The CDR3 is 15 amino acids. The V gene's germline CDR1 is LGHNA and CDR2 YNFKEQ. V was shortened by 4 bases and J by 3 bases, with 15 bases between the two germline ends. The chain's CDR3 is CASSRQGGVEETQYF. The CDR3 DNA reads TGTGCCAGCAGCCGTCAGGGGGGCGTAGAAGAGACCCAGTACTTC.

The chain employs TRBV12-5 and TRBJ2-3, with 9 nucleotides matching TRBD2. The CDR3 is made up of 13 amino acids. V shed 5 bases and J 8 bases; nucleotides not matched to a gene: 5. Germline lookup yields CDR1 LGHNT and CDR2 FRNRAP. The CDR3 protein is CASGGSGSGTQYF. CDR3 DNA: TGTGCTAGTGGTGGTAGCGGGAGCGGTACGCAGTATTTT.

This chain uses TRBV30 with TRBJ1-1; maybe TRBD1 (5 bases). The V and J ends lost 4 bases and 5 bases respectively, with 17 bases between them. Germline CDR1 and CDR2: GTSNPN and SVGIG (reference sequence). The CDR3 is 14 amino acids. In DNA form, the CDR3 reads TGTGCCTGGAACCCTATCGGGGGTCTGACTGAAGCTTTCTTT. The encoded protein is CAWNPIGGLTEAFF.

The rearrangement links TRBV2 to TRBJ2-1; no clear D. The V gene's germline CDR1 is SNHLY and CDR2 FYNNEI. Trimming pared 5 bases from V and 4 bases from J, leaving 3 bases between. CDR3 length: 11 amino acids. The CDR3 spells CASSSYNEQFF. The CDR3 bases are TGTGCCAGCAGTTCATACAATGAGCAGTTCTTC.

The chain has TRBV5-1 and TRBJ2-7, with D possibly being TRBD1 (5 bases). Trimming removed 0 bases at V and 5 bases at J, with 12 bases between. Germline values: CDR1 SGHRS, CDR2 YFSETQ. The CDR3 has 14 residues. The CDR3 region is CASSLVQGRNEQYF. CDR3 sequence (DNA): TGCGCCAGCAGCTTGGTTCAGGGTAGGAACGAGCAGTACTTC.

The genes are TRBV7-9 and TRBJ2-6, with D possibly being TRBD2 (6 bases). CDR3 length equals 16 residues. CDR1 and CDR2 from the germline V gene are SEHNR and FQNEAQ (reference sequence). V lost 0 bases, J lost 0 bases, and 6 bases lay in between. The CDR3, as DNA: TGTGCCAGCAGCTTAGCGCGGGGCTCTGGGGCCAACGTCCTGACTTTC. It encodes CASSLARGSGANVLTF.

The chain links TRBV7-3 to TRBJ2-1; weak D call: TRBD2 (6 bases). The CDR3 sequence is 15 residues long. Germline lookup yields CDR1 SGHTA and CDR2 FQGTGA. V lost 4 bases to trimming and J lost 6 bases, with 16 bases between them. The CDR3 nucleotides are TGTGCCAGCAGCTCCATGGGACTGGGGGGCAATGAGCAGTTCTTC. It specifies CASSSMGLGGNEQFF.

V usage is TRBV11-3 and J usage is TRBJ2-1, with 13 bases that match TRBD2. CDR1 is SGHNT, CDR2 YENEEA, per germline. CDR3 length: 16 amino acids. V shed 0 bases, J shed 5 bases, and the junction held 1 base outside the gene matches. The CDR3 sequence: CASSLEGLAGNNEQFF. DNA of the CDR3: TGTGCCAGCAGCTTAGAGGGACTAGCGGGAAACAATGAGCAGTTCTTC.

This clone has only a few counts. The chain combines TRBV19 with TRBJ2-1; a possible D gene is TRBD1 (6 bases). Trimming removed 9 bases from V and 4 bases from J, with 19 bases in between. This CDR3 is built from 15 residues. Per germline, CDR1 LNHDA and CDR2 SQIVND (reference sequence). Here the CDR3 DNA reads TGTGCCAGCTGGGGCCGGGACATGGAATACAATGAGCAGTTCTTC. Amino acid sequence: CASWGRDMEYNEQFF. Full variable domain (outside the CDR3, taken from reference TRBV19 and TRBJ2-1): DGGITQSPKYLFRKEGQNVTLSCEQNLNHDAMYWYRQDPGQGLRLIYYSQIVNDFQKGDIAEGYSVSREKKESFPLTVTSAQKNPTAFYLCASWGRDMEYNEQFFGPGTRLTVL.

This clone came up once. This chain connects TRBV12-3 or TRBV12-4 to TRBJ1-2; TRBD1 matches at 8 bases. This CDR3 spans 11 amino acids. The J segment lost 13 bases and the V segment lost 1 base, leaving 2 bases of the junction unmatched. The CDR3 reads CASSLGTGITF. Written as DNA, the CDR3 is TGTGCCAGCAGTTTAGGGACAGGGATCACCTTC.

CDR3 coding DNA: TGTGCCAGCAGCGTAGGACAGGGACTGATGAACACTGAAGCTTTCTTT. Its protein product is CASSVGQGLMNTEAFF. V and J are TRBV9 and TRBJ1-1; TRBD1 matches 7 bases. The J segment lost 0 bases and the V segment lost 0 bases, leaving 5 bases of the junction unmatched. This CDR3 has 16 residues. Per the germline V gene, CDR1 is SGDLS and CDR2 is YYNGEE. The whole variable domain, remainder taken from reference TRBV9 and TRBJ1-1, is DSGVTQTPKHLITATGQRVTLRCSPRSGDLSVYWYQQSLDQGLQFLIQYYNGEERAKGNILERFSAQQFPDLHSELNLSSLELGDSALYFCASSVGQGLMNTEAFFGQGTRLTVV.

The chain carries TRBV27 and TRBJ2-3; 10 bases are a match to TRBD2. Germline assignment: CDR1 MNHEY and CDR2 SMNVEV (reference sequence). The CDR3 runs 18 residues. After removal of 8 bases from V and 6 bases from J, the junction contained 20 bases not matched to a gene. The CDR3 DNA sequence: TGTGCCAGCGGAATCTACGGACTGTCGACTAGCGGGCCCGATACGCAGTATTTT. Translation: CASGIYGLSTSGPDTQYF.